This T cell receptor (beta chain) was captured in a study of T cells in Graves' hyperthyroidism and ophthalmopathy. It was RNA transcripts that yielded the amplified TCR beta CDR3 regions. Researchers ran a first-round RT-PCR on the TCR CDR3 using the HTBI primer set. TCRdb redid the calling of the multiplex PCR reads with MiXCR, one entry per CDR3 protein. The top ten clones hold 27% of a sample with 92,000 or so distinct CDR3 sequences, about 51% of them seen once. CDR3 length equals 18 residues. The germline V gene has CDR1 LGHNA and CDR2 YNFKEQ. V shed 1 base, J shed 6 bases, and the junction held 13 bases outside the gene matches.

This TCR came from a woman aged 40-49 years with Graves' hyperthyroidism. This rearrangement joins TRBV4-2 to TRBJ2-2, with 8 bases aligning to TRBD2. Material: blood. The CDR3 DNA follows: TGTGCCAGCAGCCAAGTTGCTTTAATTAGCGGGAAAGCCGGGGAGCTGTTTTTT. Translating gives CASSQVALISGKAGELFF.